This is a list of T cell receptor beta chains from one sample in a study of blood T cell repertoires in COVID-19. Produced via immunoSEQ multiplex PCR; TCRdb's table is partial and in-frame only. The sample has more than 300,000 clones, approximately 93% seen once. Sequenced input: PBMCs or T cells enriched from blood (not recorded which). The source of these receptors is a woman in her thirties or forties who had been exposed to COVID-19. CDR3s include the opening cysteine and the closing phenylalanine or tryptophan.

V gene: TRBV7-3
J gene: TRBJ1-1
CDR3 protein: CASSLLPVPDTPSSVEAFF

V gene: TRBV20-1
J gene: TRBJ1-5
CDR3 protein: CSASRGDQPQHF

V gene: TRBV20-1
J gene: TRBJ1-1
CDR3 protein: CSATGNTEAFF

V gene: TRBV19
J gene: TRBJ1-2
CDR3 protein: CASSIRGARGYTF

V gene: TRBV7-2
J gene: TRBJ2-7
CDR3 protein: CASSPAGGPLEQYF

V gene: TRBV7-2
J gene: TRBJ2-5
CDR3 protein: CASSRGTGKETQYF

V gene: TRBV13
J gene: TRBJ2-7
CDR3 protein: CASSSLQGGSSYEQYF

V gene: TRBV18
J gene: TRBJ1-6
CDR3 protein: CASSPLPRQGYNSPLHF

V gene: TRBV11-3
J gene: TRBJ1-3
CDR3 protein: CASSAYPQGHTIYF

V gene: TRBV14
J gene: TRBJ1-2
CDR3 protein: CASSQVGLESF

V gene: TRBV2
J gene: TRBJ2-7
CDR3 protein: CASSEPLSAGNLYEQYF

V gene: TRBV7-8
J gene: TRBJ2-7
CDR3 protein: CASSLAFPGGSMLYEQYF

V gene: TRBV27
J gene: TRBJ2-7
CDR3 protein: CASSFAGLSSYEQYF

V gene: TRBV18
J gene: TRBJ1-4
CDR3 protein: CASSPRRAGEKLFF

V gene: TRBV7-2
J gene: TRBJ2-7
CDR3 protein: CASSSIGQGVRQYF

V gene: TRBV11-2
J gene: TRBJ1-2
CDR3 protein: CASSLGQGTGYTF

V gene: TRBV12-5
J gene: TRBJ1-2
CDR3 protein: CASGLTGQEGYTF

V gene: TRBV7-2
J gene: TRBJ2-1
CDR3 protein: CASSSDGGGGSYNEQFF

V gene: TRBV3-1/TRBV3-2
J gene: TRBJ1-1
CDR3 protein: CASSPKNTEAFF

V gene: TRBV9
J gene: TRBJ2-1
CDR3 protein: CASSPDHRGSYNEQFF

V gene: TRBV7-9
J gene: TRBJ1-1
CDR3 protein: CASSFVASTEAFF

V gene: TRBV5-8
J gene: TRBJ2-3
CDR3 protein: CASSLQLAGLSTDTQYF

V gene: TRBV10-1
J gene: TRBJ2-1
CDR3 protein: CASKPGQGESNEQFF

V gene: TRBV6-6
J gene: TRBJ2-2
CDR3 protein: CASSYTTGNTGELFF

V gene: TRBV11-2
J gene: TRBJ2-5
CDR3 protein: CASSLAVYGGQTQYF

V gene: TRBV10-3
J gene: TRBJ2-3
CDR3 protein: CAISESRLAGVTDTQYF

V gene: TRBV7-9
J gene: TRBJ1-2
CDR3 protein: CASSLTENYGYTF

V gene: TRBV27
J gene: TRBJ1-2
CDR3 protein: CASSFYGQGDGYTF